The 18 T cell receptor beta chains below come from one sample, sequenced in a study of PD-1 blockade in classical Hodgkin lymphoma. Assay used: immunoSEQ multiplex PCR; TCRdb lists only in-frame clones, some missing. The data contain around 30,000 clones, about 70% of them singletons. Indicated time point: cycle 4 day 1 (C4D1), after 6 weeks of nivolumab. Following autologous stem cell transplantation, relapse occurred in every patient, and exposure to brentuximab vedotin varied. Here the sequenced sample was peripheral blood mononuclear cells (PBMCs), taken before the fourth cycle of nivolumab. The receptors stem from a human donor with classical Hodgkin lymphoma.

The chain links TRBV4-3 to TRBJ2-7; TRBD1 is a possible D gene (6 bases). Germline CDR1 is LGHNA and CDR2 is YSLEER. V dropped 0 bases and J dropped 6 bases, with 18 bases sitting between them. The CDR3 runs to 16 residues. The CDR3 DNA is TGCGCCAGCAGCCAAGAAAGTTGGGGGACATTGACCGAGCAGTACTTC. Translation: CASSQESWGTLTEQYF.

The V call is TRBV11-2, the J call TRBJ2-7; a weak D match, TRBD1 (7 bases). CDR3 length: 15 residues. Germline-derived CDR1 and CDR2 are SGHAT and FQNNGV. Trimming removed 2 bases from V and 4 bases from J, with 15 bases in between. The DNA for the CDR3 is TGTGCCAGCAGCTTATCAGGGGGGCGAGGGTACGAGCAGTACTTC. Amino acids: CASSLSGGRGYEQYF.

The CDR3 loop is CASSSRRTAGTEKLFF. In nucleotides, the CDR3 is TGTGCCAGCAGCTCCCGAAGGACAGCGGGGACTGAAAAACTGTTTTTT. The chain has TRBV7-8 and TRBJ1-4, with D perhaps matching TRBD1 (6 bases). Germline V gene lookup returns CDR1 SGHVS and CDR2 FQNEAQ. The CDR3 loop spans 16 amino acids. Trimming took 4 bases from V and 7 from J, leaving 19 bases between them.

The chain combines TRBV28 with TRBJ2-5, with D unresolved. CDR1 is MDHEN, CDR2 SYDVKM, per germline. This CDR3 is 11 amino acids long. Trimming stripped 1 base from V and 5 bases from J, with 2 bases between. CDR3 in DNA: TGTGCCAGCAGTTTATCGGAGACCCAGTACTTC. Translation gives CASSLSETQYF.

This clone was seen only a few times. This rearrangement joins TRBV4-1 to TRBJ1-1; D ambiguous. The germline V gene encodes CDR1 MGHRA and CDR2 YSYEKL. The CDR3 runs to 15 residues. V was cut by 4 bases and J by 5 bases, with 17 bases left in between. The chain's CDR3 is CASSPVWRGQTEAFF. As DNA, the CDR3 is TGCGCCAGCAGCCCCGTGTGGCGAGGGCAAACTGAAGCTTTCTTT.

This clone was detected a few times. The rearrangement joins TRBV21-1 to TRBJ2-7. TRBV21-1 represents a pseudogene. The length of the CDR3 is 15 residues. CDR3 coding DNA: TGTGCCAGCAGCAACAGTACAGGGAGGTACTACGAGCAGTACTTC. It encodes CASSNSTGRYYEQYF.

V and J are TRBV7-9 and TRBJ1-3; 7 bases agree with TRBD1. J was trimmed by 6 bases and V by 3 bases; bases with no gene match: 2. Germline CDR1 SEHNR, CDR2 FQNEAQ (reference sequence). The CDR3 is made up of 13 amino acids. The CDR3, as DNA: TGTGCCAGCAGCTTCAGGGGGACAAACACCATATATTTT. Residues: CASSFRGTNTIYF.

This clone was seen only a few times. The chain employs TRBV4-2 and TRBJ1-1, with D uncertain. Trimming took 2 bases from V and 1 from J, leaving 8 bases between them. In germline, CDR1 is LGHNA, CDR2 YNFKEQ. CDR3 length equals 14 residues. The CDR3: CASSQRYGNTEAFF. The CDR3 nucleotides read TGTGCCAGCAGCCAAAGGTACGGGAACACTGAAGCTTTCTTT.

The chain combines TRBV6-5 with TRBJ1-1, with no clear D. The CDR3 sequence is 15 residues long. Trimming cost V 2 bases and J 1 base, with 11 bases left between them. Germline CDR1 is MNHEY and CDR2 is SVGAGI. CDR3 loop: CASSYQQRPNTEAFF. CDR3 sequence (DNA): TGTGCCAGCAGTTACCAACAGCGCCCGAACACTGAAGCTTTCTTT.

This chain connects TRBV7-9 to TRBJ2-6; no definite D call. CDR1 and CDR2 (germline): SEHNR, FQNEAQ (reference sequence). With 0 bases removed from V and 0 bases from J, the gap between germline ends came to 6 bases. The CDR3 totals 16 residues. This CDR3 is CASSLARNSGANVLTF. DNA of the CDR3: TGTGCCAGCAGCTTAGCCCGAAACTCTGGGGCCAACGTCCTGACTTTC.

The chain links TRBV30 to TRBJ2-2; the D gene could be TRBD1 or TRBD2 (5 bases each). CDR1 is GTSNPN, CDR2 SVGIG, per germline (reference sequence). With 4 bases removed from V and 4 bases from J, the gap between germline ends came to 16 bases. The CDR3 totals 15 residues. The CDR3 reads CAWTLGGVGTGELFF. As DNA, the CDR3 is TGTGCCTGGACTCTTGGGGGAGTTGGCACCGGGGAGCTGTTTTTT. Full variable domain (outside the CDR3, taken from reference TRBV30 and TRBJ2-2): SQTIHQWPATLVQPVGSPLSLECTVEGTSNPNLYWYRQAAGRGLQLLFYSVGIGQISSEVPQNLSASRPQDRQFILSSKKLLLSDSGFYLCAWTLGGVGTGELFFGEGSRLTVL.

The V gene is TRBV7-2, the J gene TRBJ1-3, with D possibly matching TRBD1 (6 bases). Deletions cut 5 bases from V and 3 bases from J, with 11 bases between. In germline, CDR1 is SGHTA, CDR2 FQGNSA. The CDR3 is made up of 14 amino acids. CDR3 residues: CASSLGARGNTIYF. The CDR3 coding sequence is TGTGCCAGCAGCCTGGGGGCGCGTGGAAACACCATATATTTT.

The chain is built from TRBV15 and TRBJ2-7, with D possibly being TRBD1 (6 bases). Trimming removed 0 bases at V and 5 bases at J, with 14 bases between. The length of the CDR3 is 15 residues. The germline V gene encodes CDR1 LNHNV and CDR2 YYDKDF (reference sequence). DNA for the CDR3: TGTGCCACCAGCAGAGATCGTGGCAGGGGACACGAGCAGTACTTC. It specifies CATSRDRGRGHEQYF. Drawing the rest from reference TRBV15 and TRBJ2-7, the complete variable domain is DAMVIQNPRYQVTQFGKPVTLSCSQTLNHNVMYWYQQKSSQAPKLLFHYYDKDFNNEADTPDNFQSRRPNTSFCFLDIRSPGLGDTAMYLCATSRDRGRGHEQYFGPGTRLTVT.

This clone came up a few times. The chain employs TRBV10-3 and TRBJ1-2; no definite D call. The CDR3 is made up of 13 amino acids. The V and J ends lost 7 bases and 1 base respectively, with 10 bases between them. Germline V gene data show CDR1 as ENHRY and CDR2 as SYGVKD. CDR3 protein: CAITEDFNYGYTF. The DNA for the CDR3 is TGTGCCATCACCGAGGACTTTAACTATGGCTACACCTTC.

CDR3: CASSLGRSLAGWTSGTDTQYF. The CDR3 nucleotides are TGTGCCAGCAGCTTAGGGCGTAGTCTAGCGGGGTGGACTAGCGGCACAGATACGCAGTATTTT. The chain uses TRBV7-3 and TRBJ2-3; 9 bases match TRBD2. Germline CDR1 SGHTA, CDR2 FQGTGA. This CDR3 contains 21 residues. The ends lost 2 bases at V and 1 base at J; junction bases unmatched: 19.

This chain joins TRBV7-6 and TRBJ2-3, with D unresolved. Between the trimmed V and J ends, which lost 2 bases and 4 bases, there was a span of 4 bases. This CDR3 has 12 amino acids. Germline CDR1 is SGHVS and CDR2 is FNYEAQ. DNA for the CDR3: TGTGCCAGCAGCTTACTTGCAGATACGCAGTATTTT. Protein product: CASSLLADTQYF.

J is TRBJ2-5 and V is TRBV25-1; D is unresolved. The germline V and J ends were trimmed by 1 base and 6 bases, with 3 bases remaining between them. Germline V lookup: CDR1 MGHDK, CDR2 SYGVNS. This CDR3 is built from 11 residues. CDR3 sequence reads: CASSESKTQYF. Here the CDR3 DNA reads TGTGCCAGCAGTGAATCGAAGACCCAGTACTTC.

This chain joins TRBV9 and TRBJ2-2; D is unresolved. CDR1 is SGDLS, CDR2 YYNGEE, per germline. The V end was cut by 0 bases, the J end by 6 bases, with 9 bases between. CDR3 size: 14 residues. The CDR3 protein is CASSVAGVAGELFF. As DNA, the CDR3 is TGTGCCAGCAGCGTAGCTGGGGTTGCCGGGGAGCTGTTTTTT.